A selection of T cell receptor beta chains follows, all from one sample in a study of T-cell memory formation after mild COVID-19. TCRdb re-analysed the 5' RACE reads in MiXCR, keeping a single row per CDR3 protein. The repertoire has hundreds of thousands of distinct CDR3 sequences, approximately 19% of them found once; the top ten carry approximately 12%. The specimen sequenced was PBMCs or a T cell subset sorted from them (not recorded which). The receptor source for this set is an adult woman who had mild COVID-19 (a few samples of this study predate the infection). Cell type and time point are not known. Each CDR3 is given with its conserved first and last residue.

j_call v_call cdr3_aa
TRBJ2-1 TRBV5-1 CASSLQPWTGDNEQFF
TRBJ2-7 TRBV15 CATSRDASLSYEQYF
TRBJ1-5 TRBV7-8 CASSLGGGMGTDNQPQHF
TRBJ1-2 TRBV30 CAWSDEGQGYGYTF
TRBJ2-7 TRBV5-1 CASSWGQGSLEQYF
TRBJ1-2 TRBV6-1 CASRNGSPGSYTF
TRBJ2-3 TRBV6-5 CASSYIPNPWGLGTDTQYF
TRBJ2-2 TRBV30 CASDGGENTGELFF
TRBJ2-1 TRBV11-3 CASSLVRGLTGEQFF
TRBJ2-5 TRBV4-1 CASSQVGSQETQYF
TRBJ1-2 TRBV7-2 CASSLASPRLNYGYTF
TRBJ2-1 TRBV18 CASSPPVSAYNEQFF
TRBJ1-2 TRBV5-1 CASSLVAESYGYTF
TRBJ2-3 TRBV5-1 CASSLEASGAGTDTQYF
TRBJ2-7 TRBV5-1 CASSASGGPSYEQYF
TRBJ1-1 TRBV10-3 CASQPPWNTEAFF
TRBJ2-3 TRBV7-6 CASSQHPGDTQYF
TRBJ1-1 TRBV18 CASSSGHIENTEAFF
TRBJ2-3 TRBV2 CASRWTYELHGATQYF
TRBJ2-7 TRBV10-3 CAISEPTGDEYEQYF
TRBJ2-1 TRBV5-1 CASKVTSEAYNEQFF
TRBJ2-7 TRBV6-6 CASSARQSSYEQYF
TRBJ1-4 TRBV25-1 CASSRGAEKLFF
TRBJ2-7 TRBV20-1 CSALAPSGGYEQYF
TRBJ2-3 TRBV21-1 CASSRATEQGYTDTQYF
TRBJ2-3 TRBV7-9 CASSRGLANPYTDTQYF
TRBJ1-2 TRBV21-1 CASSKAVGNNYGYTF
TRBJ2-3 TRBV24-1 CATSEGAPSTDTQYF